The next 20 T cell receptor beta chains were all read from a single sample in a study of blood T cell repertoires in COVID-19. The protocol was immunoSEQ multiplex PCR, while the TCRdb copy is restricted to in-frame clones and leaves out a portion. The data contain approximately 140,000 clones, roughly 87% of them singletons. Sequences were obtained from PBMCs or T cells enriched from blood (not recorded which). The receptor set was obtained from a woman aged 40 to 49 who had been exposed to COVID-19.

The CDR3 sequence: CASSQEGQGGYGYTF. In DNA, the CDR3 is TGCGCCAGCAGCCAAGAGGGACAGGGAGGCTATGGCTACACCTTC. This chain uses TRBV4-3 with TRBJ1-2, with 9 bases fitting TRBD1. The germline CDR1 and CDR2 sequences are LGHNA and YSLEER. J gave up 4 bases and V 0 bases, and 3 bases lay outside the gene matches. The CDR3 length is 15 residues.

The chain carries TRBV29-1 and TRBJ1-1; 8 bases line up with TRBD1. Germline-derived CDR1 and CDR2 are SQVTM and ANQGSEA. This CDR3 spans 13 amino acids. CDR3 coding DNA: TGCAGAGCAATAGGACAGGGAAACACTGAAGCTTTCTTT. As protein: CRAIGQGNTEAFF.

The V call is TRBV28, the J call TRBJ2-3, with TRBD2 matching over 8 bases. CDR3 size: 14 residues. Germline loops: CDR1 MDHEN, CDR2 SYDVKM. V shed 6 bases, J shed 2 bases, and the junction held 4 bases outside the gene matches. CDR3 residues: CASRPAGATDTQYF. The CDR3 nucleotides read TGTGCCAGCAGACCAGCGGGAGCCACAGATACGCAGTATTTT. The entire variable domain, with the rest obtained from reference TRBV28 and TRBJ2-3, is as follows: DVKVTQSSRYLVKRTGEKVFLECVQDMDHENMFWYRQDPGLGLRLIYFSYDVKMKEKGDIPEGYSVSREKKERFSLILESASTNQTSMYLCASRPAGATDTQYFGPGTRLTVL.

This clone was seen a few times. The chain joins TRBV27 to TRBJ2-1, with 13 bases matching TRBD2. This CDR3 is built from 16 residues. Germline V gene sequence: CDR1 MNHEY, CDR2 SMNVEV (reference sequence). The J segment lost 1 base and the V segment lost 6 bases, leaving 3 bases of the junction unmatched. CDR3 coding DNA: TGTGCCAGCAGGAGGACTAGCGGGAGTTCCTACAATGAGCAGTTCTTC. This gives the protein CASRRTSGSSYNEQFF.

The V call is TRBV11-2, the J call TRBJ2-7; 11 positions match TRBD1. This CDR3 region has 14 residues. Germline-derived CDR1 and CDR2 are SGHAT and FQNNGV. V lost 3 bases to trimming and J lost 7 bases; unmatched junction nucleotides: 5. CDR3 DNA sequence: TGTGCCAGCAGCTTTGGACAGGGGGCGGGGGAGCAGTACTTC. Protein product: CASSFGQGAGEQYF.

This chain uses TRBV7-8 with TRBJ1-2; possible D gene TRBD1, 6 bases. The V gene lost 4 bases and the J gene lost 5 bases, with 20 bases spanning the gap. This CDR3 region has 16 residues. Germline V gene data show CDR1 as SGHVS and CDR2 as FQNEAQ. Written as DNA, the CDR3 is TGTGCCAGCAGCTCCCTAGGACAGACATTAGGATATGGCTACACCTTC. It yields the protein CASSSLGQTLGYGYTF.

This chain connects TRBV6-6 to TRBJ1-4, with D possibly being TRBD1 (6 bases). Per germline, CDR1 MNHNY and CDR2 SVGAGI (reference sequence). V lost 8 bases and J 6 bases, leaving 13 bases between the germline ends. CDR3 size: 13 residues. In DNA, the CDR3 is TGTGCCAGCTCAACCCACAGGGATGAAAAACTGTTTTTT. It yields the protein CASSTHRDEKLFF.

This clone was picked up a small number of times. This chain joins TRBV10-1 and TRBJ2-2; TRBD2 matches 9 bases. The germline V gene encodes CDR1 WNHNN and CDR2 SYGVQD (reference sequence). The V and J ends lost 6 bases and 6 bases, in that order; junction bases with no gene match: 5. The CDR3 runs 14 residues. CDR3 nucleotide sequence: TGCGCCAGCAGGGCTAGCGGGATTGCCGGGGAGCTGTTTTTT. It is translated as CASRASGIAGELFF.

This clone was recorded only once. The J gene is TRBJ2-2, the V gene TRBV27; 9 nucleotides line up with TRBD2. The CDR3 is 18 amino acids. CDR1 is MNHEY and CDR2 is SMNVEV in the germline V gene (reference sequence). The junction had 13 bases not matched to a gene; V was cut back by 3 bases and J by 5 bases. The CDR3 loop is CASSLRGGGVSGTGELFF. DNA for the CDR3: TGTGCCAGCAGTTTGCGGGGGGGAGGTGTGTCAGGAACCGGGGAGCTGTTTTTT.

This clone was seen a single time. This rearrangement joins TRBV19 to TRBJ1-3; 7 nucleotides agree with TRBD1. The germline CDR1 and CDR2 sequences are LNHDA and SQIVND (reference sequence). This CDR3 is built from 16 residues. J lost 3 bases, V lost 6 bases, and 11 bases had no gene match. In nucleotides, the CDR3 is TGTGCCAGTAGCCGAAGAGGGGGCGCTTATGGAAACACCATATATTTT. Translating it yields CASSRRGGAYGNTIYF.

The chain combines TRBV9 with TRBJ1-1, with D unresolved. Germline V gives CDR1 SGDLS, CDR2 YYNGEE. This CDR3 is built from 12 residues. Trimming took off 4 bases at V and 10 bases at J, with 14 bases between the two ends. CDR3 coding DNA: TGTGCCAGCAGCCTCGGGGATAGTCGAGCTTTCTTT. Its protein product is CASSLGDSRAFF.

V gene TRBV29-1 combines with J gene TRBJ2-1, with 7 bases lining up with TRBD1. The CDR3 has 13 residues. CDR1 and CDR2 (germline): SQVTM, ANQGSEA. J gave up 5 bases and V 6 bases, and 7 bases lay outside the gene matches. The CDR3 protein is CSVFSGTDNEQFF. Written as DNA, the CDR3 is TGCAGCGTGTTTTCCGGGACAGACAATGAGCAGTTCTTC.

The rearrangement uses TRBV5-8 and TRBJ1-5; a weak D match, TRBD1 (6 bases). V lost 3 bases and J 4 bases, leaving 8 bases between the germline ends. CDR3 size: 13 residues. CDR1 is SGHTS, CDR2 YDEGEE, per germline. CDR3 in amino acids: CASSSQGNQPQHF. Written as DNA, the CDR3 is TGTGCCAGCAGCTCGCAGGGGAATCAGCCCCAGCATTTT.

The chain links TRBV13 to TRBJ2-3; 9 bases agree with TRBD1. The J segment lost 3 bases and the V segment lost 5 bases, leaving 6 bases of the junction unmatched. This CDR3 is built from 15 residues. Germline V gene lookup returns CDR1 PRHDT and CDR2 FYEKMQ (reference sequence). For the CDR3, the DNA is TGTGCCAGCAGCCCCGGACAGGGGAGGACAGATACGCAGTATTTT. This gives the protein CASSPGQGRTDTQYF.

Only a few counts were recorded for this clone. CDR3 region: CASSVQLDSNYGYTF. The CDR3 region has the DNA TGTGCCAGCAGTGTTCAATTGGACAGTAACTATGGCTACACCTTC. The chain links TRBV2 to TRBJ1-2, with D possibly TRBD1 on 6 matching bases. CDR3 size: 15 residues. From germline, CDR1 is SNHLY and CDR2 FYNNEI. The V gene lost 4 bases and the J gene lost 1 base, with 13 bases spanning the gap. Based on the CDR3 plus reference TRBV2 and TRBJ1-2, the full variable domain is EPEVTQTPSHQVTQMGQEVILRCVPISNHLYFYWYRQILGQKVEFLVSFYNNEISEKSEIFDDQFSVERPDGSNFTLKIRSTKLEDSAMYFCASSVQLDSNYGYTFGSGTRLTVV.

This chain uses TRBV6-5 with TRBJ1-6, with D perhaps TRBD1 (6 bases). V lost 0 bases, J lost 5 bases, and 11 bases lay in between. This CDR3 has 16 residues. Germline V CDR1 and CDR2: MNHEY, SVGAGI. The CDR3 region is CASSYSGAANNSPLHF. In DNA form, the CDR3 reads TGTGCCAGCAGTTACTCGGGGGCAGCCAATAATTCACCCCTCCACTTT.

The chain has TRBV12-3 or TRBV12-4 and TRBJ2-7, with D perhaps TRBD1 (6 bases). CDR3 length: 13 amino acids. The V end was cut by 5 bases, the J end by 2 bases, with 10 bases between. The chain's CDR3 is CASSIQGTYEQYF. The CDR3 DNA reads TGTGCCAGCAGTATCCAGGGGACCTACGAGCAGTACTTC.

The CDR3 DNA reads TGTGCCAGCAGCCAAGCCCCGTGGGGGGGGGCGAATGGCTACACCTTC. It translates to CASSQAPWGGANGYTF. The chain has TRBV3-1 (or the pseudogene TRBV3-2) and TRBJ1-2, with D maybe TRBD1 (6 bases). Germline V gene lookup returns CDR1 LGHDT and CDR2 YNNKEL (reference sequence). The CDR3 runs 16 residues. Trimming took 1 base from V and 6 from J, leaving 18 bases between them.

This chain joins TRBV4-1 and TRBJ2-7, with 7 positions matching TRBD1. Germline loops: CDR1 MGHRA, CDR2 YSYEKL. V gave up 0 bases and J gave up 0 bases; unmatched junction bases: 8. This CDR3 spans 17 amino acids. The DNA of the CDR3 is TGCGCCAGCAGCCAAGATCTGAGACAGGGATTCTCCTACGAGCAGTACTTC. This gives the protein CASSQDLRQGFSYEQYF.

This chain connects TRBV5-1 to TRBJ2-1; 7 bases fit TRBD1. CDR1 is SGHRS and CDR2 is YFSETQ in the germline V gene. This CDR3 is 13 amino acids long. The trim removed 4 bases at V and 6 bases at J, leaving 4 bases unmatched. The CDR3 coding sequence is TGCGCCAGCAGCACCCGGGACAGCAATGAGCAGTTCTTC. Its translation: CASSTRDSNEQFF.